This T cell receptor beta chain was retrieved from a study of T cell repertoires in cytomegalovirus infection. Study summary: CMV epitopes used comprised recently identified HLA-C-restricted ones and well-studied HLA-B-restricted ones. The public TCR beta signatures pointed to both CMV infection and matching HLA type.

General study findings and limits: In two of eight donors, the top clonotype was HLA-C-restricted CMV-specific.

TCRdb ran MiXCR on the reads and lists one entry per CDR3 protein. In the table there are some 800,000 distinct CDR3 sequences, 29% of which are singletons. Germline CDR1 and CDR2: LNHNV and YYDKDF (reference sequence). V lost 0 bases to trimming and J lost 2 bases, with 13 bases between them. The CDR3 covers 16 residues. To note about this clonotype: What it recognizes is unknown.

The clonotype comes from a human donor in good health (CMV status not recorded). Some clones in this sample may be carry-over from other donors' samples. This sequence joins TRBV15 and TRBJ1-1, with D tentatively TRBD1 (5 bases). This sample comprised cultured CD8+ T cells from PBMCs, obtained from culture after CMV antigen stimulation. The CDR3 bases are TGTGCCACCAGCAGAGATATCGGGGGGACCAACACTGAAGCTTTCTTT. Its translation is CATSRDIGGTNTEAFF.